These 30 T cell receptor beta chains originate from one sample sequenced in a study of T cell responses to AZD1222 COVID-19 vaccine. This table comes from immunoSEQ multiplex PCR, and its TCRdb copy is limited to in-frame clones, with some not included. This sample carries around 130,000 clones, roughly 86% of them seen once, and the ten largest clones take around 10%. The material sequenced was peripheral blood, taken on day 0 of AZD1222 vaccination. The receptors stem from an adult in good health.

The chain carries TRBV2 and TRBJ2-7, with TRBD2 identical over 8 bases. The CDR3 covers 14 residues. CDR1 and CDR2 (germline): SNHLY, FYNNEI. The V gene end was trimmed by 10 bases and the J gene end by 5 bases; junction bases not matched to a gene: 13. The CDR3 protein is CATGGGQERDEQYF. CDR3 DNA: TGTGCCACCGGGGGGGGCCAGGAAAGGGACGAGCAGTACTTC.

This clone was detected only once. The V and J genes are TRBV7-9 and TRBJ2-7; no reliable D call. The CDR3 has 14 residues. Germline values: CDR1 SEHNR, CDR2 FQNEAQ (reference sequence). V gave up 5 bases and J gave up 0 bases, with 11 bases separating them. This CDR3 reads CASSHVGNSYEQYF. The CDR3 nucleotides read TGTGCCAGCAGCCACGTAGGCAACTCCTACGAGCAGTACTTC.

V usage is TRBV25-1 and J usage is TRBJ2-3; 8 positions agree with TRBD1. CDR1 and CDR2 (germline): MGHDK, SYGVNS. This CDR3 region has 15 residues. Losses at the gene ends were 6 bases for V and 7 bases for J; bases not matched to a gene: 12. The CDR3 spells CASRERGQASYTQYF. The CDR3 DNA follows: TGTGCCAGCAGGGAACGGGGACAGGCCTCATATACGCAGTATTTT.

The gene calls are TRBV6-5 and TRBJ1-2; 7 positions match TRBD1. V lost 0 bases to trimming and J lost 0 bases; unmatched junction nucleotides: 1. The CDR3 is 15 amino acids. CDR1 MNHEY and CDR2 SVGAGI come from the germline V gene. In DNA form, the CDR3 reads TGTGCCAGCAGTTACTCTGGACAGGCTAACTATGGCTACACCTTC. Its protein product is CASSYSGQANYGYTF.

The chain carries TRBV6-2 or TRBV6-3 and TRBJ1-5; tentative D call: TRBD1 (6 bases). In germline, CDR1 is MNHEY, CDR2 SVGEGT. Trimming took 2 bases from V and 5 from J, leaving 10 bases between them. CDR3 size: 14 residues. The CDR3 here is CASSYPNRDQPQHF. The CDR3 nucleotides are TGTGCCAGCAGTTACCCAAACAGGGATCAGCCCCAGCATTTT.

The chain uses TRBV5-4 and TRBJ2-7, with 13 bases identical to TRBD2. The J segment lost 4 bases and the V segment lost 4 bases, leaving 8 bases of the junction unmatched. Germline CDR1 is SGHNT and CDR2 is YYREEE (reference sequence). This CDR3 is built from 16 residues. The CDR3 coding sequence is TGTGCCAGCAGCATGGGCGGACTAGCGGGGGATTACGAGCAGTACTTC. Encoded protein: CASSMGGLAGDYEQYF.

The chain is built from TRBV27 and TRBJ2-7; 11 nucleotides match TRBD2. V trimming: 6 bases; J trimming: 6 bases; junction bases outside the gene matches: 4. This CDR3 comprises 13 residues. The germline gives CDR1 MNHEY, CDR2 SMNVEV (reference sequence). In DNA form, the CDR3 reads TGTGCCAGCAGGCTAGCGGGAGGTTTCGAGCAGTACTTC. Translating gives CASRLAGGFEQYF.

This clone is a singleton in its sample. The gene calls are TRBV6-5 and TRBJ1-2; D is unclear. From germline, CDR1 is MNHEY and CDR2 SVGAGI. Trimming left V 2 bases short and J 2 bases short, with 12 bases between. This CDR3 contains 15 residues. The CDR3 DNA reads as TGTGCCAGCAGTTACAGCGGGGTCGGAAACTATGGCTACACCTTC. As protein: CASSYSGVGNYGYTF.

V gene TRBV11-2 combines with J gene TRBJ2-5; D unresolved. This CDR3 has 15 residues. The V and J ends lost 5 bases and 5 bases respectively, with 18 bases between them. CDR1 and CDR2 (germline): SGHAT, FQNNGV. CDR3 sequence (DNA): TGTGCCAGCAGCCCCGCCAGCACTCGCACGGAGACCCAGTACTTC. Protein sequence: CASSPASTRTETQYF.

This rearrangement joins TRBV29-1 to TRBJ2-5, with D possibly being TRBD2 (5 bases). There are 12 residues in the CDR3. Trimming shortened V by 7 bases and J by 2 bases, and 11 bases separated the two germline ends. Germline V lookup: CDR1 SQVTM, CDR2 ANQGSEA. CDR3 region: CSALLGQETQYF. The CDR3 bases are TGCAGCGCCCTACTAGGACAAGAGACCCAGTACTTC.

The chain combines TRBV7-7 with TRBJ2-3; D is possibly TRBD2 (6 bases). V was pared by 5 bases and J by 5 bases, with 20 bases between. This CDR3 spans 16 amino acids. Germline lookup yields CDR1 SSHAT and CDR2 FNYEAQ (reference sequence). The CDR3: CASSPGTGRGGDTQYF. CDR3 DNA sequence: TGTGCCAGCAGCCCTGGGACGGGGCGGGGTGGAGATACGCAGTATTTT.

The rearrangement uses TRBV10-3 and TRBJ2-2; perhaps TRBD1 as D (5 bases). Germline V gene sequence: CDR1 ENHRY, CDR2 SYGVKD. The CDR3 length is 15 residues. Trimming left V 4 bases short and J 2 bases short, with 11 bases between. This CDR3 reads CAISAGLDNTGELFF. CDR3 sequence (DNA): TGTGCCATCAGTGCAGGGTTGGATAACACCGGGGAGCTGTTTTTT.

The gene calls are TRBV6-1 and TRBJ2-1; 8 positions match TRBD2. Per germline, CDR1 MNHNS and CDR2 SASEGT. V was pared by 2 bases and J by 2 bases, with 2 bases of the junction left unmatched. CDR3 length: 15 residues. CDR3 in DNA: TGTGCCAGCAGTGAACGGGGGGGCACCTACAATGAGCAGTTCTTC. Protein sequence: CASSERGGTYNEQFF.

The V call is TRBV6-2 or TRBV6-3, the J call TRBJ1-5, with 7 bases lining up with TRBD1. CDR1 is MNHEY and CDR2 is SVGEGT in the germline V gene. There are 15 residues in the CDR3. Germline trimming cut 5 bases from V and 4 bases from J; bases unmatched to any gene: 8. In DNA, the CDR3 is TGTGCCAGCAGTGCGAGGGACAGCGGAAATCAGCCCCAGCATTTT. Amino acids: CASSARDSGNQPQHF.

This clone was recorded once. The genes are TRBV10-2 and TRBJ1-4; 10 nucleotides line up with TRBD1. J gave up 8 bases and V 6 bases, and 12 bases lay outside the gene matches. This CDR3 spans 16 amino acids. Germline-derived CDR1 and CDR2 are WSHSY and SAAADI. The DNA of the CDR3 is TGCGCCAGCAGCGGTTACCAGGGACAGGGGTGGGAAAAACTGTTTTTT. Translation: CASSGYQGQGWEKLFF.

The V call is TRBV28, the J call TRBJ2-1, with TRBD1 matching 7 bases. Looked up from germline, CDR1 is MDHEN and CDR2 is SYDVKM. CDR3 length: 14 amino acids. After removal of 5 bases from V and 4 bases from J, the junction contained 5 bases not matched to a gene. CDR3 sequence reads: CASSLGQRYNEQFF. CDR3 DNA sequence: TGTGCCAGCAGTCTGGGACAGCGGTACAATGAGCAGTTCTTC. Filled out from reference TRBV28 and TRBJ2-1, the complete variable domain reads DVKVTQSSRYLVKRTGEKVFLECVQDMDHENMFWYRQDPGLGLRLIYFSYDVKMKEKGDIPEGYSVSREKKERFSLILESASTNQTSMYLCASSLGQRYNEQFFGPGTRLTVL.

The rearrangement uses TRBV27 and TRBJ1-1; unclear D gene. V dropped 4 bases and J dropped 3 bases, with 12 bases sitting between them. This CDR3 comprises 14 residues. Germline CDR1 reads MNHEY; CDR2 reads SMNVEV (reference sequence). The CDR3 loop reads CASSSPGSDTEAFF. In DNA, the CDR3 is TGTGCCAGCAGTTCTCCTGGATCCGACACTGAAGCTTTCTTT.

The J gene is TRBJ2-2, the V gene TRBV19, with a tentative D call TRBD1 (6 bases). The CDR3 spans 15 residues. Trimming took off 6 bases at V and 2 bases at J, with 13 bases between the two ends. Germline V lookup: CDR1 LNHDA, CDR2 SQIVND (reference sequence). CDR3 nucleotide sequence: TGTGCCAGTAGAGCCCAGGGGATTAACACCGGGGAGCTGTTTTTT. This gives the protein CASRAQGINTGELFF.

The rearrangement links TRBV5-4 to TRBJ1-2, with D hard to call. The CDR3 has 14 amino acids. Germline CDR1 reads SGHNT; CDR2 reads YYREEE (reference sequence). V dropped 6 bases and J dropped 2 bases, with 14 bases sitting between them. CDR3 sequence: CASTWKGRNYGYTF. The CDR3 nucleotides read TGTGCCAGCACTTGGAAGGGAAGGAACTATGGCTACACCTTC.

CDR3 loop: CASGLVQYEGATDGELFF. The CDR3 coding sequence is TGTGCTAGTGGTTTGGTACAATACGAGGGGGCTACAGACGGGGAGCTGTTTTTT. This chain links TRBV12-5 with TRBJ2-2; TRBD1 matches at 7 bases. V shed 0 bases and J 7 bases; nucleotides not matched to a gene: 14. The CDR3 loop spans 18 amino acids. Germline V gives CDR1 LGHNT, CDR2 FRNRAP.

This chain uses TRBV12-3 or TRBV12-4 with TRBJ2-7; D is possibly TRBD2 (5 bases). The CDR3 runs to 11 residues. V was pared by 8 bases and J by 9 bases, with 14 bases between. For the CDR3, the DNA is TGTGCCAGCGGTGGGCGGACTGGGCAGTACTTC. Amino acid sequence: CASGGRTGQYF.

CDR3 in DNA: TGTGCCAGCAGTTCCGTCAAACAGGGTGGCGGGAAGAATCAGCCCCAGCATTTT. This gives the protein CASSSVKQGGGKNQPQHF. The V and J genes are TRBV28 and TRBJ1-5; D might be TRBD1 (6 bases). Germline loops: CDR1 MDHEN, CDR2 SYDVKM. The CDR3 sequence is 18 residues long. V lost 4 bases to trimming and J lost 4 bases, with 23 bases between them.

This rearrangement joins TRBV19 to TRBJ1-1; D is undetermined. V was cut by 8 bases and J by 6 bases, with 10 bases left in between. Germline V CDR1 and CDR2: LNHDA, SQIVND (reference sequence). The CDR3 is made up of 11 amino acids. CDR3 bases: TGTGCCAGTCGAAGGCGGTCTGAAGCTTTCTTT. It codes for CASRRRSEAFF.

The chain links TRBV12-3 or TRBV12-4 to TRBJ2-2; D not resolved. V lost 3 bases and J 4 bases, leaving 6 bases between the germline ends. There are 13 residues in the CDR3. This CDR3 is CASSFVSTGELFF. The CDR3, as DNA: TGTGCCAGCAGTTTTGTTTCCACCGGGGAGCTGTTTTTT.

The chain has TRBV7-2 and TRBJ1-2, with D perhaps matching TRBD1 (5 bases). Germline V gene lookup returns CDR1 SGHTA and CDR2 FQGNSA. The CDR3 has 14 residues. The V gene lost 1 base and the J gene lost 0 bases, with 6 bases spanning the gap. CDR3: CASSLGGPNYGYTF. DNA for the CDR3: TGTGCCAGCAGCTTAGGGGGCCCTAACTATGGCTACACCTTC.

The chain has TRBV27 and TRBJ2-2, with TRBD1 matching 10 bases. Germline trimming cut 7 bases from V and 6 bases from J; bases unmatched to any gene: 11. The germline V gene has CDR1 MNHEY and CDR2 SMNVEV (reference sequence). The CDR3 sequence is 16 residues long. The CDR3, as DNA: TGTGCCAGCACCTCCTCCGGGACAGGGGTATCCGGGGAGCTGTTTTTT. This sequence encodes CASTSSGTGVSGELFF.

This clone was seen more than once but under ten times. This chain joins TRBV19 and TRBJ1-6; D not resolved. The CDR3 totals 15 residues. Germline loops: CDR1 LNHDA, CDR2 SQIVND (reference sequence). V lost 7 bases and J 7 bases, leaving 17 bases between the germline ends. CDR3 in DNA: TGTGCCAGTACCAGACTCTACCCGGGGAATTCACCCCTCCACTTT. Protein: CASTRLYPGNSPLHF.

This rearrangement joins TRBV6-1 to TRBJ2-5, with D maybe TRBD1 (5 bases). Germline V gene lookup returns CDR1 MNHNS and CDR2 SASEGT. V was shortened by 5 bases and J by 4 bases, with 17 bases between the two germline ends. The CDR3 consists of 15 residues. The CDR3 sequence: CASSPPAGYGETQYF. The CDR3 region has the DNA TGTGCCAGCAGTCCACCCGCAGGGTATGGAGAGACCCAGTACTTC.

This chain links TRBV7-2 with TRBJ1-2; 10 bases map to TRBD1. Trimming removed 5 bases from V and 8 bases from J; junction bases left unmatched: 8. The CDR3 contains 14 residues. The germline V gene has CDR1 SGHTA and CDR2 FQGNSA. The CDR3 coding sequence is TGTGCCAGCAGCCCGGGACAGGGGATGGTGGGCTACACCTTC. It encodes CASSPGQGMVGYTF.

The genes are TRBV7-6 and TRBJ2-1, with D possibly matching TRBD2 (6 bases). Germline V CDR1 and CDR2: SGHVS, FNYEAQ. This CDR3 has 17 amino acids. Trimming removed 1 base at V and 6 bases at J, with 19 bases between. As DNA, the CDR3 is TGTGCCAGCAGCTTAGAAGGTAGCGGAAGAAGGTTCAATGAGCAGTTCTTC. Residues: CASSLEGSGRRFNEQFF.